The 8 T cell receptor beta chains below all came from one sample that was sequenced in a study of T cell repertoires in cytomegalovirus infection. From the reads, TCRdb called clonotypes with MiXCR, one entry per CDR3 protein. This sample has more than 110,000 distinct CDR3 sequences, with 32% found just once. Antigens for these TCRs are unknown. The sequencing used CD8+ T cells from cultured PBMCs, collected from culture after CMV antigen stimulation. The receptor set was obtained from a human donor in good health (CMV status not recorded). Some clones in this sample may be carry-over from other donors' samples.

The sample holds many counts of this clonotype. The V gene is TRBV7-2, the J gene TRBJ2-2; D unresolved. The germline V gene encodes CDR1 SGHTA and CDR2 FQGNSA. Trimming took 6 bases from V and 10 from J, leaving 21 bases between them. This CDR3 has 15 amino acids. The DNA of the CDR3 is TGTGCCAGCAGGGGTGTTGAAGACACCGAGGAGGAGCTGTTTTTT. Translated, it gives CASRGVEDTEEELFF. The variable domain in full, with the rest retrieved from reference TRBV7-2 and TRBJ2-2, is GAGVSQSPSNKVTEKGKDVELRCDPISGHTALYWYRQSLGQGLEFLIYFQGNSAPDKSGLPSDRFSAERTGGSVSTLTIQRTQQEDSAVYLCASRGVEDTEEELFFGEGSRLTVL.

The CDR3 DNA follows: TGTGCCAGCAGTTCCATTGGGACAGGGTATGAAGCTTTCTTT. Translation: CASSSIGTGYEAFF. The V call is TRBV6-5, the J call TRBJ1-1; 9 bases are shared with TRBD1. Trimming removed 4 bases from V and 7 bases from J; junction bases left unmatched: 7. The CDR3 contains 14 residues. CDR1 is MNHEY, CDR2 SVGAGI, per germline.

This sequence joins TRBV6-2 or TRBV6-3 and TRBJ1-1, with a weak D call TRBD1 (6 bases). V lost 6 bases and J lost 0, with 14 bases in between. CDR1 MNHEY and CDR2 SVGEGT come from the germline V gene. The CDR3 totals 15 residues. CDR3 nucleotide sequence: TGTGCCAGCAGCGAGGACAGAAACATGAACACTGAAGCTTTCTTT. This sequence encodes CASSEDRNMNTEAFF.

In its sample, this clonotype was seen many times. CDR3: CASSGLGTGGNIQYF. In DNA, the CDR3 is TGTGCCAGCAGCGGGTTGGGGACAGGGGGGAACATTCAGTACTTC. This chain joins TRBV7-9 and TRBJ2-4; 11 bases are a match to TRBD1. The J segment lost 7 bases and the V segment lost 5 bases, leaving 7 bases of the junction unmatched. The CDR3 runs to 15 residues. Looked up from germline, CDR1 is SEHNR and CDR2 is FQNEAQ (reference sequence).

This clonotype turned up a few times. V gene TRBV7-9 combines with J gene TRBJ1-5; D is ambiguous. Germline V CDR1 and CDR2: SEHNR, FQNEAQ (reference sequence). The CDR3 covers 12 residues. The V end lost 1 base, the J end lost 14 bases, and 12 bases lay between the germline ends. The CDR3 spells CASSLEAGPKHF. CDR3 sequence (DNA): TGTGCCAGCAGCTTAGAGGCCGGCCCCAAGCATTTT.

The CDR3 nucleotides read TGTGCCAGCAGCTTAATGAGCGGGGTTGAAAAACTGTTTTTT. It is translated as CASSLMSGVEKLFF. The chain combines TRBV7-8 with TRBJ1-4; D is unclear. The CDR3 runs 14 residues. Per the germline V gene, CDR1 is SGHVS and CDR2 is FQNEAQ. Trimming pared 2 bases from V and 7 bases from J, leaving 11 bases between.

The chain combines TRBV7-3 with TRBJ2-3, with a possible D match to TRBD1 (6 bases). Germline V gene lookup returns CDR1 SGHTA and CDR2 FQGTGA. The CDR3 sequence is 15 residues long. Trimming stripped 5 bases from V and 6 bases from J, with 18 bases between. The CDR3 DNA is TGTGCCAGCAGCCTTGGACAGTCGAGGGGGGATACGCAGTATTTT. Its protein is CASSLGQSRGDTQYF.

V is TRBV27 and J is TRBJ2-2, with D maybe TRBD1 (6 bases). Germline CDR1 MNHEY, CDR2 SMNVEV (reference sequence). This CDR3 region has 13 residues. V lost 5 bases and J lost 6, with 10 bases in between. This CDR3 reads CASSPAGAGELFF. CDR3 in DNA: TGTGCCAGCAGTCCGGCAGGGGCCGGGGAGCTGTTTTTT.